The rows below give T cell receptor beta chains drawn from one sample of a study of OX40 agonist ivuxolimab in advanced cancers. Method: immunoSEQ multiplex PCR; TCRdb's copy keeps in-frame clones and lacks some. The sample gives roughly 92,000 clones, around 91% of which show up once; 0.65% to 0.85% is in the top ten. The sequencing used CD4+ or CD8+ T cells sorted from blood, collected in a trial of the OX40 agonist ivuxolimab. The receptors shown here come from an adult with an advanced solid tumor such as melanoma, head and neck, liver or kidney cancer. The CDR3 runs from the conserved cysteine through the conserved F or W. Each record gives: J gene, CDR3 length, V gene, D gene, clone size, CDR3 protein, CDR3 DNA. D genes are given only for firm matches. Size values are once, few and many counts, or a class for expanded clones, and some rows have none.

>TRBJ1-5|13|TRBV10-3|TRBD1|NA
CAISENEDRALHF
TGTGCCATCAGTGAGAATGAGGACAGGGCACTCCATTTT
>TRBJ1-2|14|TRBV5-1|TRBD1|few
CASSDRGFNYGYTF
TGCGCCAGCAGCGACAGGGGATTTAACTATGGCTACACCTTC
>TRBJ2-3|15|TRBV5-8|NA|NA
CASSRDAGITDTQYF
TGTGCCAGCAGCCGAGATGCGGGTATAACAGATACGCAGTATTTT
>TRBJ2-7|12|TRBV5-1|NA|NA
CASSLGLQEQYF
TGCGCCAGCAGCTTGGGTTTACAGGAGCAGTACTTC
>TRBJ1-2|13|TRBV7-3|TRBD1|NA
CASSLGTVYGYTF
TGTGCCAGCAGCTTAGGGACAGTCTATGGCTACACCTTC
>TRBJ1-3|13|TRBV28|NA|once
CASTSTEFNTIYF
TGTGCCAGCACCTCCACGGAGTTTAACACCATATATTTT
>TRBJ2-3|16|TRBV6-1|NA|NA
CASSEFGPPNADTQYF
TGTGCCAGCAGTGAATTTGGGCCGCCGAACGCAGATACGCAGTATTTT
>TRBJ2-3|13|TRBV15|NA|few
CATRLMYTDTQYF
TGTGCCACCAGATTGATGTACACGGATACGCAGTATTTT
>TRBJ2-7|14|TRBV7-3|NA|NA
CASSLTGTIGEQYF
TGTGCCAGCAGCTTAACCGGGACAATCGGCGAGCAGTACTTC
>TRBJ1-1|15|TRBV30|NA|NA
CAWSRGLAGNTEAFF
TGTGCCTGGAGTAGGGGCCTGGCGGGGAACACTGAAGCTTTCTTT
>TRBJ1-2|15|TRBV7-2|NA|NA
CASSTFTSRRVGYTF
TGTGCCAGCAGCACTTTCACGAGCCGCCGCGTTGGCTACACCTTC
>TRBJ1-2|14|TRBV7-9|NA|NA
CASSLATANYGYTF
TGTGCCAGCAGCTTAGCGACAGCCAACTATGGCTACACCTTC
>TRBJ1-1|12|TRBV6-5|NA|once
CASSPDRIEAFF
TGTGCCAGCAGCCCAGACAGGATTGAAGCTTTCTTT
>TRBJ2-6|14|TRBV9|TRBD2|once
CASTGGSGANVLTF
TGTGCCAGCACGGGGGGCTCTGGGGCCAACGTCCTGACTTTC
>TRBJ2-2|16|TRBV19|TRBD2|NA
CASSIGLAGGTGELFF
TGTGCCAGTAGTATAGGTCTAGCGGGAGGGACCGGGGAGCTGTTTTTT
>TRBJ1-1|13|TRBV5-4|NA|NA
CASSLNTASEAFF
TGTGCCAGCAGCTTAAACACGGCTTCTGAAGCTTTCTTT
>TRBJ2-3|15|TRBV5-1|TRBD2|NA
CASSLGLAGVDTQYF
TGCGCCAGCAGCTTGGGACTAGCGGGAGTTGATACGCAGTATTTT
>TRBJ1-3|14|TRBV9|NA|NA
CASSVRGDGNTIYF
TGTGCCAGCAGCGTTAGAGGGGATGGAAACACCATATATTTT
>TRBJ2-1|15|TRBV5-1|TRBD2|NA
CASSFGLAGVNEQFF
TGCGCCAGCAGCTTCGGACTAGCGGGAGTTAATGAGCAGTTCTTC
>TRBJ2-1|19|TRBV5-3|TRBD2|NA
CARSLGASGRPDVYNEQFF
TGTGCCAGAAGCTTGGGGGCTAGCGGGAGGCCCGACGTTTACAATGAGCAGTTCTTC
>TRBJ1-1|17|TRBV7-2|NA|once
CASSSNPYRAGSSEAFF
TGTGCCAGCAGCTCAAACCCTTACAGGGCCGGGAGTTCTGAAGCTTTCTTT
>TRBJ1-6|16|TRBV7-9|NA|NA
CASSSGTMTTHSPLHF
TGTGCCAGCAGCTCAGGGACCATGACGACGCATTCACCCCTCCACTTT
>TRBJ2-2|15|TRBV19|TRBD1|NA
CASLTGYANTGELFF
TGTGCCAGCCTGACAGGGTACGCGAACACCGGGGAGCTGTTTTTT
>TRBJ2-2|16|TRBV27|TRBD2|NA
CATRGLAGARPGELFF
TGTGCCACCCGGGGACTAGCGGGAGCCAGGCCCGGGGAGCTGTTTTTT
>TRBJ2-7|13|TRBV11-3|NA|NA
CASSLHPGFEQYF
TGTGCCAGCAGCTTACACCCGGGCTTCGAGCAGTACTTC
>TRBJ1-2|13|TRBV28|NA|NA
CATTARRLYGYTF
TGTGCCACGACTGCGCGGCGGTTATATGGCTACACCTTC
>TRBJ1-1|14|TRBV19|TRBD1|NA
CASTPGQGVTEAFF
TGTGCCAGTACCCCGGGACAGGGGGTCACTGAAGCTTTCTTT
>TRBJ2-3|16|TRBV19|TRBD2|NA
CASSNEVAGGPDTQYF
TGTGCCAGTAGTAATGAGGTAGCGGGAGGGCCGGATACGCAGTATTTT
>TRBJ2-1|16|TRBV11-2|TRBD2|few
CASSYGGGGPQDEQFF
TGTGCCAGCAGCTACGGGGGGGGAGGGCCCCAGGATGAGCAGTTCTTC
>TRBJ1-4|14|TRBV10-3|NA|NA
CAISEPGTNEKLFF
TGTGCCATCAGTGAGCCTGGCACTAATGAAAAACTGTTTTTT
>TRBJ2-7|14|TRBV7-3|TRBD1|NA
CASSLATGGYEQYF
TGTGCCAGCAGCTTAGCGACAGGGGGCTACGAGCAGTACTTC
>TRBJ2-5|16|TRBV9|NA|NA
CASSVGGAQYQETQYF
TGTGCCAGCAGCGTTGGGGGGGCCCAGTACCAAGAGACCCAGTACTTC
>TRBJ1-1|15|TRBV10-2|NA|NA
CASSGWGPMNTEAFF
TGCGCCAGCAGTGGATGGGGTCCCATGAACACTGAAGCTTTCTTT
>TRBJ1-2|11|TRBV20-1|NA|NA
CSAGGSYGYTF
TGCAGTGCCGGCGGTTCGTATGGCTACACCTTC
>TRBJ2-7|17|TRBV6-1|TRBD2|NA
CASSEVLWRESSYEQYF
TGTGCCAGCAGTGAAGTCTTGTGGCGGGAGTCCTCCTACGAGCAGTACTTC
>TRBJ2-1|15|TRBV11-2|NA|once
CASSLDRGAYNEQFF
TGTGCCAGCAGCTTAGATCGAGGGGCCTACAATGAGCAGTTCTTC
>TRBJ2-2|15|TRBV7-3|NA|NA
CASSLLSSGTGELFF
TGTGCCAGCAGCCTCCTAAGCAGCGGCACCGGGGAGCTGTTTTTT
>TRBJ1-2|15|TRBV18|TRBD1|NA
CAGSPRRGTGDGYTF
TGTGCCGGCTCACCAAGGCGGGGGACAGGGGATGGCTACACCTTC
>TRBJ2-7|16|TRBV11-2|NA|NA
CASSSIQGPYSYEQYF
TGTGCCAGCAGCTCCATACAGGGCCCCTACTCCTACGAGCAGTACTTC
>TRBJ2-3|16|TRBV27|NA|NA
CASSFRATSSTDTQYF
TGTGCCAGCAGTTTCAGGGCTACTTCTAGCACAGATACGCAGTATTTT
>TRBJ1-3|15|TRBV7-8|NA|NA
CASSATRVFGNTIYF
TGTGCCAGCAGCGCGACCAGGGTCTTCGGAAACACCATATATTTT
>TRBJ1-2|14|TRBV9|NA|once
CASSAETGHSGYTF
TGTGCCAGCAGCGCCGAAACCGGGCATTCTGGCTACACCTTC
>TRBJ2-1|15|TRBV7-3|NA|NA
CASSRQAGVYNEQFF
TGTGCCAGCAGCCGCCAAGCTGGGGTGTACAATGAGCAGTTCTTC
>TRBJ2-7|14|TRBV5-5|NA|NA
CASSLGDRAYEQYF
TGTGCCAGCAGCTTGGGTGACAGAGCCTACGAGCAGTACTTC
>TRBJ1-1|14|TRBV10-3|NA|NA
CAISAGSGITEAFF
TGTGCCATCAGCGCAGGGAGTGGTATTACTGAAGCTTTCTTT
>TRBJ2-7|14|TRBV11-2|NA|few
CASSLDQGLYEQYF
TGTGCCAGCAGCTTAGATCAGGGGCTGTACGAGCAGTACTTC
>TRBJ1-2|12|TRBV2|NA|few
CASSGVNYGYTF
TGTGCCAGCAGCGGGGTAAACTATGGCTACACCTTC